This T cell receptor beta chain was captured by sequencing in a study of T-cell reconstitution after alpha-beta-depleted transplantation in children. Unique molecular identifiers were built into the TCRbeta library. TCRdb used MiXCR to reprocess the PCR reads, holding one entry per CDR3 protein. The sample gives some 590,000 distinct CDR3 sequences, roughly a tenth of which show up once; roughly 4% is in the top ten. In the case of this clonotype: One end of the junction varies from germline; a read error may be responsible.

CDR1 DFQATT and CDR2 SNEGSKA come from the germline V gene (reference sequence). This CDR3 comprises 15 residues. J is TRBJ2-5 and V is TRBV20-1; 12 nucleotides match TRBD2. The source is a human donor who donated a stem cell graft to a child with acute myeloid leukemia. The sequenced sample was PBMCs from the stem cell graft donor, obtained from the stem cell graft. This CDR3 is CGARDRTSGMETQYF. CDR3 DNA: TGCGGTGCTAGAGACCGGACTAGCGGGATGGAGACCCAGTACTTC.